This record covers a single T cell receptor (beta chain). V was pared by 0 bases and J by 5 bases, with 3 bases of the junction left unmatched. Germline lookup yields CDR1 SGHDT and CDR2 YYEEEE. The CDR3 has 16 residues. In TCRdb, the 5' RACE reads were re-called with MiXCR into one record per CDR3 protein. The table records 460,000 or so distinct CDR3 sequences, approximately 15% of them present only once. The entry originates in a study of identical twins. These same records also appear under a second study, on yellow fever vaccine responses in identical twins.

The sequencing sample was made of CD4+ T cells sorted from blood. The source is a woman under 30 in good health. The chain has TRBV5-6 and TRBJ1-6; 9 bases map to TRBD1. The CDR3 DNA is TGTGCCAGCAGCTTGGGGACAGGGGCCAATAATTCACCCCTCCACTTT. This gives the protein CASSLGTGANNSPLHF.